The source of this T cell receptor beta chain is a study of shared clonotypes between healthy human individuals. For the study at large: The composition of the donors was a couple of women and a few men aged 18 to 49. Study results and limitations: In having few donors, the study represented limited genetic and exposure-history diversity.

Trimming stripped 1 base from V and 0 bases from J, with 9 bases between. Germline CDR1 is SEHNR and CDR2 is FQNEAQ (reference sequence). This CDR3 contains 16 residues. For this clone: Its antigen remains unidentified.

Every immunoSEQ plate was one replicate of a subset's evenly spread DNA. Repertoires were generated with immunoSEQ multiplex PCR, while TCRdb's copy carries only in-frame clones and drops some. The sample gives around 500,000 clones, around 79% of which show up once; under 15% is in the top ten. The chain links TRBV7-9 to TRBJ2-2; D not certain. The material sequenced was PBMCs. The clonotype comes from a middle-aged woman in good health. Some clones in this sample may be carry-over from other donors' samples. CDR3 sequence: CASSLDIAANTGELFF. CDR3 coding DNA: TGTGCCAGCAGCTTAGACATTGCTGCGAACACCGGGGAGCTGTTTTTT.